A single sample is the source of the 32 T cell receptor beta chains below, sequenced in a study of technical replicates of blood from a few donors. Sequencing used immunoSEQ multiplex PCR; TCRdb keeps in-frame clones, though not all of them. This sample yields some 80,000 clones, of which roughly 94% are seen a single time; 0.38% belongs to the top ten. The sample consisted of T cells isolated from PBMCs. The receptor source for this set is a human donor in good health.

This chain joins TRBV27 and TRBJ1-1; 7 bases agree with TRBD1. V lost 5 bases to trimming and J lost 4 bases; unmatched junction nucleotides: 7. CDR3 length: 14 residues. Germline CDR1 and CDR2: MNHEY and SMNVEV (reference sequence). CDR3 nucleotide sequence: TGTGCCAGCAGTGCGGACAGGAGGGCCACTGAAGCTTTCTTT. Translated, it gives CASSADRRATEAFF.

The J gene is TRBJ1-1, the V gene TRBV9, with 7 bases matching TRBD1. The CDR3 totals 15 residues. Germline assignment: CDR1 SGDLS and CDR2 YYNGEE. The ends lost 3 bases at V and 1 base at J; junction bases unmatched: 6. Written as DNA, the CDR3 is TGTGCCAGCAGCGGCTACAGGGGACAGAACACTGAAGCTTTCTTT. Its translation is CASSGYRGQNTEAFF.

This clone was detected once. The chain combines TRBV30 with TRBJ2-7; D gene uncertain. The CDR3 consists of 12 residues. V lost 0 bases and J 3 bases, leaving 6 bases between the germline ends. Germline V gene sequence: CDR1 GTSNPN, CDR2 SVGIG (reference sequence). The CDR3 sequence is CAWSVRDYEQYF. DNA of the CDR3: TGTGCCTGGAGTGTAAGAGACTACGAGCAGTACTTC. The variable domain in full, with the rest retrieved from reference TRBV30 and TRBJ2-7, is SQTIHQWPATLVQPVGSPLSLECTVEGTSNPNLYWYRQAAGRGLQLLFYSVGIGQISSEVPQNLSASRPQDRQFILSSKKLLLSDSGFYLCAWSVRDYEQYFGPGTRLTVT.

CDR3 nucleotide sequence: TGTGCCAGCAGTGGTCGGGGTACTTACGAGCAGTACTTC. As protein: CASSGRGTYEQYF. This chain joins TRBV2 and TRBJ2-7, with D perhaps matching TRBD2 (5 bases). The V end was cut by 4 bases, the J end by 4 bases, with 11 bases between. This CDR3 has 13 amino acids. Germline V gene lookup returns CDR1 SNHLY and CDR2 FYNNEI. Supplemented by reference TRBV2 and TRBJ2-7, the full variable domain reads EPEVTQTPSHQVTQMGQEVILRCVPISNHLYFYWYRQILGQKVEFLVSFYNNEISEKSEIFDDQFSVERPDGSNFTLKIRSTKLEDSAMYFCASSGRGTYEQYFGPGTRLTVT.

The rearrangement uses TRBV7-9 and TRBJ1-2, with a tentative D call TRBD1 (5 bases). V gave up 6 bases and J gave up 8 bases, with 16 bases separating them. The length of the CDR3 is 13 residues. Germline-derived CDR1 and CDR2 are SEHNR and FQNEAQ (reference sequence). In DNA, the CDR3 is TGTGCCAGCAGACCGGGGGAGTATTTGGGCTACACCTTC. This translates into CASRPGEYLGYTF.

This clone was seen only a few times. The chain employs TRBV7-8 and TRBJ2-7, with D perhaps TRBD2 (6 bases). The CDR3 totals 14 residues. Between the trimmed V and J ends, which lost 1 base and 3 bases, there was a span of 10 bases. Germline V lookup: CDR1 SGHVS, CDR2 FQNEAQ. CDR3 nucleotides: TGTGCCAGCAGCTTAGTGGCGGGATTCTACGAGCAGTACTTC. Translating it yields CASSLVAGFYEQYF.

The chain is built from TRBV9 and TRBJ2-7, with TRBD2 matching 7 bases. The germline V gene encodes CDR1 SGDLS and CDR2 YYNGEE. The V gene end was trimmed by 4 bases and the J gene end by 1 base; junction bases not matched to a gene: 11. The CDR3 covers 16 residues. CDR3 residues: CASSLSLAAYSYEQYF. In DNA, the CDR3 is TGTGCCAGCAGCCTATCTCTAGCGGCATATTCCTACGAGCAGTACTTC. The whole variable domain, filled in from reference TRBV9 and TRBJ2-7, reads DSGVTQTPKHLITATGQRVTLRCSPRSGDLSVYWYQQSLDQGLQFLIQYYNGEERAKGNILERFSAQQFPDLHSELNLSSLELGDSALYFCASSLSLAAYSYEQYFGPGTRLTVT.

The V gene is TRBV9, the J gene TRBJ2-2; D gene ambiguous. Germline-derived CDR1 and CDR2 are SGDLS and YYNGEE. Trimming left V 4 bases short and J 5 bases short, with 15 bases between. The CDR3 totals 15 residues. CDR3 sequence: CASSPSRVNTGELFF. The DNA for the CDR3 is TGTGCCAGCAGCCCTAGTCGTGTAAATACCGGGGAGCTGTTTTTT.

This clone was detected only once. The rearrangement uses TRBV4-1 and TRBJ2-5; TRBD1 matches 10 bases. The J call is in doubt because the DNA end fits TRBJ2-7 better. The V gene's germline CDR1 is MGHRA and CDR2 YSYEKL. CDR3 length: 15 amino acids. The CDR3: CASSLRGTGDYEQYF. CDR3 in DNA: TGCGCCAGCAGCCTAAGGGGGACAGGGGACTACGAGCAGTACTTC.

This clone was found once. The rearrangement uses TRBV13 and TRBJ2-7; 9 nucleotides line up with TRBD2. The CDR3 loop spans 13 amino acids. V trimming: 5 bases; J trimming: 5 bases; junction bases outside the gene matches: 4. In germline, CDR1 is PRHDT, CDR2 FYEKMQ (reference sequence). The CDR3 here is CASSARLADEQYF. Here the CDR3 DNA reads TGTGCCAGCAGCGCCCGACTAGCGGACGAGCAGTACTTC.

V is TRBV19 and J is TRBJ2-3, with D maybe TRBD2 (5 bases). V was cut by 5 bases and J by 4 bases, with 10 bases left in between. Germline V gene lookup returns CDR1 LNHDA and CDR2 SQIVND (reference sequence). There are 13 residues in the CDR3. CDR3 protein: CASSPRASDTQYF. The CDR3 nucleotides are TGTGCCAGTAGTCCGCGGGCGTCAGATACGCAGTATTTT.

This chain joins TRBV5-1 and TRBJ2-5; a weak D match, TRBD2 (7 bases). There are 15 residues in the CDR3. Germline V gene lookup returns CDR1 SGHRS and CDR2 YFSETQ. V shed 0 bases and J shed 4 bases, with 13 bases lying between them. Written as DNA, the CDR3 is TGCGCCAGCAGCTTGGAAGGGGGGGTAGTAGAGACCCAGTACTTC. Translating it yields CASSLEGGVVETQYF.

This clone has more than one count but fewer than ten. The chain is built from TRBV7-2 and TRBJ1-1; D ambiguous. This CDR3 has 13 residues. Germline CDR1 SGHTA, CDR2 FQGNSA. Deletions cut 3 bases from V and 5 bases from J, with 10 bases between. CDR3: CASSFLLWTEAFF. The CDR3 nucleotides read TGTGCCAGCAGCTTCCTACTTTGGACTGAAGCTTTCTTT.

V gene TRBV28 combines with J gene TRBJ2-7; 8 nucleotides align to TRBD1. Germline-derived CDR1 and CDR2 are MDHEN and SYDVKM. CDR3 size: 14 residues. Germline trimming cut 5 bases from V and 3 bases from J; bases unmatched to any gene: 6. CDR3 loop: CASSLTGESYEQYF. DNA of the CDR3: TGTGCCAGCAGTCTGACAGGGGAGAGCTACGAGCAGTACTTC.

The V call is TRBV2, the J call TRBJ2-2; D perhaps matches TRBD2 (5 bases). Germline assignment: CDR1 SNHLY and CDR2 FYNNEI. CDR3 size: 12 residues. Trimming left V 8 bases short and J 6 bases short, with 10 bases between. Written as DNA, the CDR3 is TGTGCCAGCGAGGGTTGGTCCGGGGAGCTGTTTTTT. The encoded protein is CASEGWSGELFF.

The chain couples TRBV7-3 to TRBJ2-7, with 9 positions matching TRBD2. The V gene's germline CDR1 is SGHTA and CDR2 FQGTGA. Losses at the gene ends were 2 bases for V and 5 bases for J; bases not matched to a gene: 4. The CDR3 sequence is 14 residues long. CDR3 protein: CASSLAGGGHEQYF. CDR3 nucleotides: TGTGCCAGCAGCTTAGCGGGAGGGGGCCACGAGCAGTACTTC.

The chain uses TRBV5-1 and TRBJ1-2, with 9 bases matching TRBD1. Trimming removed 4 bases from V and 2 bases from J; junction bases left unmatched: 6. Germline V gives CDR1 SGHRS, CDR2 YFSETQ. CDR3 length: 15 amino acids. The DNA of the CDR3 is TGCGCCAGCAGCCCTACAGGGGGCGACAACTATGGCTACACCTTC. Translation gives CASSPTGGDNYGYTF.

The chain joins TRBV7-6 to TRBJ2-3, with 11 nucleotides matching TRBD2. This CDR3 region has 15 residues. Germline loops: CDR1 SGHVS, CDR2 FNYEAQ. The V and J ends lost 1 base and 5 bases, in that order; junction bases with no gene match: 2. The DNA of the CDR3 is TGTGCCAGCAGCTTAGTAGGGACTAGCGGAGATACGCAGTATTTT. Translated: CASSLVGTSGDTQYF. Full variable domain (outside the CDR3, taken from reference TRBV7-6 and TRBJ2-3): GAGVSQSPRYKVTKRGQDVALRCDPISGHVSLYWYRQALGQGPEFLTYFNYEAQQDKSGLPNDRFSAERPEGSISTLTIQRTEQRDSAMYRCASSLVGTSGDTQYFGPGTRLTVL.

This rearrangement joins TRBV4-2 to TRBJ1-5, with D tentatively TRBD1 (5 bases). V was cut by 1 base and J by 6 bases, with 19 bases left in between. The V gene's germline CDR1 is LGHNA and CDR2 YNFKEQ. This CDR3 spans 17 amino acids. The DNA of the CDR3 is TGTGCCAGCAGCCAAGCCACAGGCCGGGGCGGGGTTCAGCCCCAGCATTTT. Residues: CASSQATGRGGVQPQHF.

The chain recombines TRBV6-4 with TRBJ2-2; D is uncertain. Trimming removed 4 bases at V and 5 bases at J, with 8 bases between. Germline V gives CDR1 MRHNA, CDR2 SNTAGT. The CDR3 runs to 13 residues. The CDR3 DNA reads TGTGCCAGCAGTGTTAAGCTGACCGGGGAGCTGTTTTTT. Translating gives CASSVKLTGELFF.

This clone has more than one count but fewer than ten. The rearrangement links TRBV5-1 to TRBJ1-1; possibly TRBD1 for D (5 bases). Germline V gene sequence: CDR1 SGHRS, CDR2 YFSETQ. CDR3 length: 13 residues. V was clipped by 4 bases and J by 0 bases, with 7 bases between them. The CDR3, as DNA: TGCGCCAGCAGCCTGACAGTGAACACTGAAGCTTTCTTT. Translation: CASSLTVNTEAFF.

The J gene is TRBJ2-1, the V gene TRBV9; 7 bases match TRBD2. The CDR3 is 16 amino acids. CDR1 is SGDLS, CDR2 YYNGEE, per germline. V was clipped by 0 bases and J by 8 bases; unmatched bases: 11. The CDR3 loop reads CASSVEGGSLGDEQFF. In DNA, the CDR3 is TGTGCCAGCAGCGTAGAGGGCGGGAGTTTAGGCGATGAGCAGTTCTTC.

This chain connects TRBV5-1 to TRBJ1-1; D call uncertain. The CDR3 is 13 residues long. From germline, CDR1 is SGHRS and CDR2 YFSETQ. Deletions cut 0 bases from V and 5 bases from J, with 8 bases between. Here the CDR3 DNA reads TGCGCCAGCAGCTTGGGTCAGGCTACTGAAGCTTTCTTT. It specifies CASSLGQATEAFF.

The V gene is TRBV28, the J gene TRBJ2-2; tentative D call: TRBD1 (5 bases). Germline V gene sequence: CDR1 MDHEN, CDR2 SYDVKM. V dropped 6 bases and J dropped 5 bases, with 10 bases sitting between them. CDR3 length: 13 residues. Here the CDR3 DNA reads TGTGCCAGCAGCCTCCCAGGGACCGGGGAGCTGTTTTTT. Protein product: CASSLPGTGELFF.

The chain combines TRBV6-1 with TRBJ1-1; D remains ambiguous. Trimming shortened V by 2 bases and J by 1 base, and 11 bases separated the two germline ends. The CDR3 consists of 15 residues. CDR1 and CDR2 (germline): MNHNS, SASEGT. This CDR3 reads CASSESLAANTEAFF. The CDR3 nucleotides are TGTGCCAGCAGTGAATCTCTAGCTGCGAACACTGAAGCTTTCTTT.

This clone was picked up one time. J is TRBJ2-2 and V is TRBV13; D possibly corresponds to TRBD1 (6 bases). The V gene lost 2 bases and the J gene lost 5 bases, with 9 bases spanning the gap. The germline gives CDR1 PRHDT, CDR2 FYEKMQ (reference sequence). The CDR3 is 14 amino acids. This chain's CDR3 is CASSLQRGTGELFF. The CDR3 nucleotides are TGTGCCAGCAGCTTACAGAGGGGGACCGGGGAGCTGTTTTTT.

The chain employs TRBV19 and TRBJ1-4; 7 positions agree with TRBD1. V was pared by 5 bases and J by 3 bases, with 6 bases of the junction left unmatched. CDR1 is LNHDA and CDR2 is SQIVND in the germline V gene (reference sequence). The CDR3 is made up of 15 amino acids. In DNA, the CDR3 is TGTGCCAGTAGTGGTGCCGGGACAGCTAATGAAAAACTGTTTTTT. Its translation is CASSGAGTANEKLFF.

V usage is TRBV19 and J usage is TRBJ2-5, with 15 positions matching TRBD2. Looked up from germline, CDR1 is LNHDA and CDR2 is SQIVND (reference sequence). The CDR3 totals 16 residues. V shed 4 bases, J shed 4 bases, and the junction held 4 bases outside the gene matches. The CDR3 coding sequence is TGTGCCAGTAGTACGGGACTAGCGGGAGGTTCAGAGACCCAGTACTTC. Its translation is CASSTGLAGGSETQYF.

A single count supports this clone. V is TRBV7-8 and J is TRBJ1-2; unclear D gene. In germline, CDR1 is SGHVS, CDR2 FQNEAQ. Trimming took 5 bases from V and 4 from J, leaving 17 bases between them. This CDR3 is 15 amino acids long. CDR3 bases: TGTGCCAGCAGCGCCCTCCCGCCGGGAATCTATGGCTACACCTTC. Protein product: CASSALPPGIYGYTF.

The chain carries TRBV18 and TRBJ1-2, with 8 bases identical to TRBD1. The CDR3 extends over 13 amino acids. Germline loops: CDR1 KGHSH, CDR2 LQKENI. After removal of 3 bases from V and 7 bases from J, the junction contained 4 bases not matched to a gene. CDR3 region: CASSPTGAAGYTF. DNA for the CDR3: TGTGCCAGCTCACCGACAGGGGCCGCTGGCTACACCTTC.

The chain has TRBV2 and TRBJ2-7; 7 bases are shared with TRBD1. The V segment lost 5 bases and the J segment 0 bases; nucleotides outside the gene matches: 4. The germline V gene has CDR1 SNHLY and CDR2 FYNNEI. There are 14 residues in the CDR3. DNA for the CDR3: TGTGCCAGCAGTTCAGGACAGGTCTCCTACGAGCAGTACTTC. This gives the protein CASSSGQVSYEQYF.

The chain uses TRBV6-1 and TRBJ2-6; tentatively, D is TRBD1 (6 bases). V was clipped by 3 bases and J by 0 bases, with 9 bases between them. CDR1 is MNHNS and CDR2 is SASEGT in the germline V gene. The CDR3 is 16 residues long. The CDR3 region is CASSDLRGSGANVLTF. The CDR3 nucleotides read TGTGCCAGCAGTGACCTCAGGGGCTCTGGGGCCAACGTCCTGACTTTC.